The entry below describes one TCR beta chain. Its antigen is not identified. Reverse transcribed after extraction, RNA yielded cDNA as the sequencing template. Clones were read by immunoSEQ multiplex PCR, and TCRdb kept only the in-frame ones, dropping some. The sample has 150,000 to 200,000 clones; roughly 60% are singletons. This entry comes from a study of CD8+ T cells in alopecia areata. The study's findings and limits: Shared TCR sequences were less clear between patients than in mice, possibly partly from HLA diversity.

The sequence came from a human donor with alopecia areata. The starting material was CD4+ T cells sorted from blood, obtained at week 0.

CDR3 protein: CASSYGQGGGYTF. The CDR3 DNA follows: TGCGCCAGCAGTTACGGACAGGGAGGAGGCTACACCTTC. The V gene is TRBV5-1, the J gene TRBJ1-2; 8 nucleotides line up with TRBD1. The V gene end was trimmed by 5 bases and the J gene end by 8 bases; junction bases not matched to a gene: 8. This CDR3 region has 13 residues. CDR1 is SGHRS and CDR2 is YFSETQ in the germline V gene.